Presented here are 31 T cell receptor beta chains from one specimen sequenced in a study of blood T cell repertoires in COVID-19. Libraries were prepared by immunoSEQ multiplex PCR; TCRdb keeps only in-frame clonotypes and omits some of them. The sample contains some 120,000 clones, 90% of which appear only once. The specimen sequenced was peripheral blood. The receptors were gathered from a man aged 55-75 years with COVID-19, enrolled during active disease.

The chain is built from TRBV7-2 and TRBJ1-6; the D is unclear. The germline V gene encodes CDR1 SGHTA and CDR2 FQGNSA. V was shortened by 1 base and J by 9 bases, with 10 bases between the two germline ends. The CDR3 consists of 14 residues. The CDR3 here is CASSLEASGSPLHF. The DNA of the CDR3 is TGTGCCAGCAGCTTAGAAGCATCTGGTTCACCCCTCCACTTT.

The chain carries TRBV24-1 and TRBJ2-3, with 9 bases that match TRBD2. Trimming removed 6 bases from V and 5 bases from J; junction bases left unmatched: 5. The CDR3 loop spans 14 amino acids. Germline values: CDR1 KGHDR, CDR2 SFDVKD. CDR3 loop: CATSKREEVDTQYF. The CDR3 nucleotides read TGTGCCACCAGTAAGCGGGAGGAGGTAGATACGCAGTATTTT.

CDR3: CASSARHGHEQYF. CDR3 nucleotides: TGTGCCAGCAGCGCCAGACACGGTCACGAGCAGTACTTC. The chain is built from TRBV9 and TRBJ2-7; D not certain. In germline, CDR1 is SGDLS, CDR2 YYNGEE. V lost 3 bases to trimming and J lost 5 bases, with 12 bases between them. This CDR3 is built from 13 residues.

The V gene is TRBV28, the J gene TRBJ2-1; TRBD1 matches at 7 bases. The CDR3 totals 11 residues. Germline CDR1 reads MDHEN; CDR2 reads SYDVKM. V shed 3 bases, J shed 14 bases, and the junction held 4 bases outside the gene matches. This CDR3 is CASSLGQTEFF. The DNA for the CDR3 is TGTGCCAGCAGTTTGGGACAGACCGAGTTCTTC.

The rearrangement links TRBV3-1 (or the pseudogene TRBV3-2) to TRBJ2-1; D is possibly TRBD2 (6 bases). The CDR3 sequence is 17 residues long. Trimming stripped 0 bases from V and 0 bases from J, with 12 bases between. CDR1 and CDR2 from the germline V gene are LGHDT and YNNKEL (reference sequence). In DNA, the CDR3 is TGTGCCAGCAGCCAAGAGGCGGGGCGCAGCTCCTACAATGAGCAGTTCTTC. Residues: CASSQEAGRSSYNEQFF.

The V call is TRBV10-2, the J call TRBJ1-2, with TRBD1 matching over 9 bases. Trimming took 8 bases from V and 7 from J; bases not matched to a gene: 5. Germline V lookup: CDR1 WSHSY, CDR2 SAAADI. The CDR3 length is 12 residues. CDR3 DNA sequence: TGCGCCAGCTTTACAGGGGGCGGTGGCTACACCTTC. This sequence encodes CASFTGGGGYTF.

The genes are TRBV2 and TRBJ1-6; D is perhaps TRBD1 (5 bases). The V and J ends lost 3 bases and 5 bases respectively, with 14 bases between them. Germline V lookup: CDR1 SNHLY, CDR2 FYNNEI. The length of the CDR3 is 16 residues. CDR3 sequence: CASSEWGGVNNSPLHF. The CDR3 bases are TGTGCCAGCAGTGAGTGGGGAGGGGTCAATAATTCACCCCTCCACTTT.

The CDR3 DNA sequence: TGTGCCAGCAGTTTTTCGGGGGGGAGCACTGAAGCTTTCTTT. It specifies CASSFSGGSTEAFF. This chain connects TRBV27 to TRBJ1-1, with D perhaps matching TRBD1 (5 bases). The V gene lost 3 bases and the J gene lost 4 bases, with 12 bases spanning the gap. Germline values: CDR1 MNHEY, CDR2 SMNVEV (reference sequence). The CDR3 is made up of 14 amino acids.

V is TRBV6-6 and J is TRBJ1-2, with a tentative D call TRBD1 (5 bases). The CDR3 is 14 residues long. V was clipped by 1 base and J by 8 bases, with 14 bases between them. Germline lookup yields CDR1 MNHNY and CDR2 SVGAGI (reference sequence). The CDR3 DNA reads as TGTGCCAGCAGTTACTTTCCCGGGGCGGGAGGCTACACCTTC. This translates into CASSYFPGAGGYTF.

The chain combines TRBV6-6 with TRBJ1-5; the D is unclear. The V gene lost 7 bases and the J gene lost 6 bases, with 13 bases spanning the gap. Germline V CDR1 and CDR2: MNHNY, SVGAGI (reference sequence). The CDR3 covers 13 residues. CDR3 in amino acids: CASTVGRGQPQHF. The CDR3 DNA follows: TGTGCCAGCACGGTCGGTCGAGGTCAGCCCCAGCATTTT.

The chain is built from TRBV19 and TRBJ2-1, with TRBD2 matching 8 bases. Germline trimming cut 7 bases from V and 0 bases from J; bases unmatched to any gene: 5. The CDR3 sequence is 15 residues long. Germline V gene sequence: CDR1 LNHDA, CDR2 SQIVND (reference sequence). The CDR3, as DNA: TGTGCCAGTAAAGTGAGCGGGAGCTCCTACAATGAGCAGTTCTTC. It codes for CASKVSGSSYNEQFF.

V and J are TRBV19 and TRBJ1-5, with D uncertain. Germline lookup yields CDR1 LNHDA and CDR2 SQIVND (reference sequence). CDR3 size: 14 residues. V was shortened by 4 bases and J by 3 bases, with 10 bases between the two germline ends. The CDR3 protein is CASSSVGVNQPQHF. CDR3 sequence (DNA): TGTGCCAGTAGTAGCGTCGGGGTCAATCAGCCCCAGCATTTT.

This chain connects TRBV7-7 to TRBJ2-5; D is uncertain. This CDR3 region has 15 residues. Germline lookup yields CDR1 SSHAT and CDR2 FNYEAQ (reference sequence). Trimming removed 1 base from V and 3 bases from J, with 12 bases in between. The CDR3 sequence is CASSLGEADEETQYF. The DNA for the CDR3 is TGTGCCAGCAGCTTAGGAGAGGCAGATGAAGAGACCCAGTACTTC.

J is TRBJ1-2 and V is TRBV10-3; D is perhaps TRBD1 (5 bases). CDR1 and CDR2 (germline): ENHRY, SYGVKD. This CDR3 comprises 13 residues. Trimming left V 5 bases short and J 2 bases short, with 9 bases between. In nucleotides, the CDR3 is TGTGCCATCAGTCGGCCAGGGAACTATGGCTACACCTTC. This codes for CAISRPGNYGYTF.

The chain couples TRBV28 to TRBJ2-7; D gene ambiguous. V gave up 2 bases and J gave up 0 bases, with 11 bases separating them. There are 15 residues in the CDR3. Germline CDR1 MDHEN, CDR2 SYDVKM. The CDR3 reads CASSLMRSISYEQYF. The CDR3, as DNA: TGTGCCAGCAGTTTAATGCGATCCATCTCCTACGAGCAGTACTTC.

V is TRBV6-6 and J is TRBJ1-5; TRBD1 matches at 7 bases. CDR1 and CDR2 (germline): MNHNY, SVGAGI (reference sequence). The CDR3 runs 14 residues. Trimming at V came to 6 bases and at J to 4 bases, leaving 6 bases not matched to a gene. For the CDR3, the DNA is TGTGCCAGCAGCCTATCACAGGGGAATCAGCCCCAGCATTTT. Its protein is CASSLSQGNQPQHF.

This rearrangement joins TRBV20-1 to TRBJ1-5; no definite D call. CDR1 and CDR2 from the germline V gene are DFQATT and SNEGSKA (reference sequence). There are 14 residues in the CDR3. With 3 bases removed from V and 2 bases from J, the gap between germline ends came to 11 bases. In DNA form, the CDR3 reads TGCAGTGCTAGTAGGAGGGTGGGCAATCAGCCCCAGCATTTT. It is translated as CSASRRVGNQPQHF.

The rearrangement joins TRBV10-1 to TRBJ1-1; maybe TRBD1 (6 bases). Germline V CDR1 and CDR2: WNHNN, SYGVQD (reference sequence). CDR3 length: 13 residues. The germline V and J ends were trimmed by 6 bases and 3 bases, with 11 bases remaining between them. The CDR3, as DNA: TGCGCCAGCAGCGGACAGTTACACACTGAAGCTTTCTTT. The encoded protein is CASSGQLHTEAFF.

The chain carries TRBV4-3 and TRBJ2-7; D is unresolved. Germline loops: CDR1 LGHNA, CDR2 YSLEER. Between the trimmed V and J ends, which lost 4 bases and 1 base, there was a span of 11 bases. The CDR3 runs 14 residues. The CDR3 reads CASSPDSSSYEQYF. CDR3 DNA: TGCGCCAGCAGCCCTGATAGTAGTTCCTACGAGCAGTACTTC.

The V and J genes are TRBV11-2 and TRBJ1-1, with D possibly being TRBD1 (6 bases). The CDR3 consists of 14 residues. The V end lost 3 bases, the J end lost 2 bases, and 10 bases lay between the germline ends. Germline values: CDR1 SGHAT, CDR2 FQNNGV. The CDR3 nucleotides read TGTGCCAGCAGCTTCGGACAGTCAAACACTGAAGCTTTCTTT. Its translation: CASSFGQSNTEAFF.

The CDR3 DNA follows: TGTGCCAGTAGTATAGGGACAGGTAGTTACGAGCAGTACTTC. It is translated as CASSIGTGSYEQYF. The rearrangement joins TRBV19 to TRBJ2-7; 7 bases match TRBD1. Germline CDR1 LNHDA, CDR2 SQIVND (reference sequence). The CDR3 length is 14 residues. V lost 1 base to trimming and J lost 4 bases; unmatched junction nucleotides: 4.

The rearrangement joins TRBV5-1 to TRBJ2-2, with a tentative D call TRBD2 (5 bases). In germline, CDR1 is SGHRS, CDR2 YFSETQ. This CDR3 has 17 amino acids. V was shortened by 1 base and J by 5 bases, with 18 bases between the two germline ends. CDR3 sequence reads: CASSLNDISGGTGELFF. The CDR3 nucleotides read TGCGCCAGCAGCTTGAACGATATTAGTGGAGGTACCGGGGAGCTGTTTTTT.

The chain links TRBV5-1 to TRBJ2-5, with TRBD2 matching over 8 bases. With 10 bases clipped from V and 1 base from J, the junction kept 12 bases outside the gene matches. This CDR3 has 15 amino acids. Germline CDR1 and CDR2: SGHRS and YFSETQ. The CDR3 region has the DNA TGCGCCGGTAAACGGGGGGGAAACCCCCAAGAGACCCAGTACTTC. As protein: CAGKRGGNPQETQYF.

V is TRBV19 and J is TRBJ2-7, with a weak D call TRBD1 (9 bases). Looked up from germline, CDR1 is LNHDA and CDR2 is SQIVND (reference sequence). The CDR3 sequence is 14 residues long. Between the trimmed V and J ends, which lost 5 bases and 5 bases, there was a span of 16 bases. CDR3 protein: CASSLAGQGDEQYF. CDR3 nucleotides: TGTGCCAGTAGTTTAGCGGGACAGGGTGACGAGCAGTACTTC.

This chain joins TRBV27 and TRBJ1-4; 7 positions match TRBD1. Germline lookup yields CDR1 MNHEY and CDR2 SMNVEV (reference sequence). This CDR3 spans 13 amino acids. After removal of 3 bases from V and 13 bases from J, the junction contained 8 bases not matched to a gene. CDR3 in amino acids: CASSFDREGSLFF. CDR3 sequence (DNA): TGTGCCAGCAGTTTCGACAGGGAAGGTTCACTGTTTTTT. Full variable domain (outside the CDR3, taken from reference TRBV27 and TRBJ1-4): EAQVTQNPRYLITVTGKKLTVTCSQNMNHEYMSWYRQDPGLGLRQIYYSMNVEVTDKGDVPEGYKVSRKEKRNFPLILESPSPNQTSLYFCASSFDREGSLFFGSGTQLSVL.

V usage is TRBV19 and J usage is TRBJ2-1; D gene ambiguous. The CDR3 runs 15 residues. Germline V lookup: CDR1 LNHDA, CDR2 SQIVND (reference sequence). V was cut by 5 bases and J by 3 bases, with 14 bases left in between. The CDR3 DNA reads as TGTGCCAGTAGTCGCTCTTTGGGCTTCTACAATGAGCAGTTCTTC. This translates into CASSRSLGFYNEQFF.

The rearrangement uses TRBV9 and TRBJ2-5; D is unclear. V was shortened by 0 bases and J by 5 bases, with 2 bases between the two germline ends. Germline-derived CDR1 and CDR2 are SGDLS and YYNGEE. CDR3 size: 11 residues. Here the CDR3 DNA reads TGTGCCAGCAGCGTAGCGGAGACCCAGTACTTC. Residues: CASSVAETQYF.

This chain joins TRBV19 and TRBJ2-1; TRBD1 agrees at 8 bases. This CDR3 region has 15 residues. The trim removed 2 bases at V and 8 bases at J, leaving 8 bases unmatched. Germline CDR1 LNHDA, CDR2 SQIVND (reference sequence). This CDR3 is CASSIQWTGFDEQFF. CDR3 nucleotide sequence: TGTGCCAGTAGTATACAATGGACAGGGTTCGATGAGCAGTTCTTC.

DNA for the CDR3: TGTGCCAGCGGTATACAGGGGTCCCAGTTCTTC. Protein: CASGIQGSQFF. The V and J genes are TRBV6-5 and TRBJ2-1; 7 bases are a match to TRBD1. Trimming removed 8 bases from V and 13 bases from J; junction bases left unmatched: 8. This CDR3 spans 11 amino acids. Germline V gene data show CDR1 as MNHEY and CDR2 as SVGAGI.

The rearrangement joins TRBV3-1 (or the pseudogene TRBV3-2) to TRBJ2-5; D is unresolved. Germline CDR1 is LGHDT and CDR2 is YNNKEL (reference sequence). V was shortened by 1 base and J by 4 bases, with 7 bases between the two germline ends. There are 13 residues in the CDR3. For the CDR3, the DNA is TGTGCCAGCAGCCAAGCCGCCGGAGAGACCCAGTACTTC. It specifies CASSQAAGETQYF.

This clone has only one observation. The chain links TRBV6-2 or TRBV6-3 to TRBJ2-7; 7 bases line up with TRBD2. The CDR3 sequence is 15 residues long. The J segment lost 2 bases and the V segment lost 6 bases, leaving 10 bases of the junction unmatched. Germline V CDR1 and CDR2: MNHEY, SVGEGT. The DNA of the CDR3 is TGTGCCAGCAGCCCGGGGTGGGAGGGCCCCTACGAGCAGTACTTC. Protein sequence: CASSPGWEGPYEQYF.